Described below is a single T cell receptor (beta chain) sequence and its context. The CDR3 totals 16 residues. Germline V lookup: CDR1 SGHRS, CDR2 YFSETQ. Trimming at V came to 4 bases and at J to 9 bases, leaving 11 bases not matched to a gene. This specimen belongs to a study of blood T cell repertoires in COVID-19. Per the study methods: Cell counts per sample came from amplifying reference gene primers. Sequenced by immunoSEQ multiplex PCR; TCRdb stores in-frame clones only, minus some. That table supplies the V and J calls and clone size; D and trimming were determined from the DNA. Here the sample spans some 270,000 clones, nearly 90% being singletons.

The chain recombines TRBV5-1 with TRBJ1-6, with 9 bases lining up with TRBD1. The clonotype comes from a woman aged 60-75 years with COVID-19, enrolled during active disease. The material sequenced was peripheral blood. CDR3 bases: TGCGCCAGCAGCGCCGAGGACAGGGGATCGAGTTCACCCCTCCACTTT. It is translated as CASSAEDRGSSSPLHF. The variable domain in full, with the rest retrieved from reference TRBV5-1 and TRBJ1-6, is KAGVTQTPRYLIKTRGQQVTLSCSPISGHRSVSWYQQTPGQGLQFLFEYFSETQRNKGNFPGRFSGRQFSNSRSEMNVSTLELGDSALYLCASSAEDRGSSSPLHFGNGTRLTVT.